Described below is a single TCR beta chain sequence and its context. From germline, CDR1 is LNHDA and CDR2 SQIVND (reference sequence). This CDR3 is built from 14 residues. V dropped 6 bases and J dropped 5 bases, with 16 bases sitting between them. This specimen comes from a study of blood T cell repertoires in COVID-19. Overall study: Acute-phase and convalescent COVID-19 samples originated in the United States, Italy and Spain. PBMCs, B-cell-depleted T cells, or T cells provided the cDNA or gDNA that made up the material.

Sequenced by immunoSEQ multiplex PCR; TCRdb stores in-frame clones only, minus some. The profile shows roughly 150,000 clones, roughly 91% of them singletons. J is TRBJ1-1 and V is TRBV19; D not certain. Sequencing was performed on peripheral blood. The source of this sequence is a man aged 55 to 69 with active or convalescent COVID-19. In nucleotides, the CDR3 is TGTGCCAGTAGCCCCCGGGAGTCTGGTACTGAAGCTTTCTTT. Amino acid sequence: CASSPRESGTEAFF.